The 5 T cell receptor beta chains presented below share a single source sample, sequenced in a study of naive and memory T cell subsets listed by TCRdb under 2017. The study described a robust, sensitive protocol for amplifying, sequencing and analyzing TCRs, using 3' ligation of a UMI-containing oligonucleotide to TCR cDNA. Library preparation employed 5' RACE. Sequencing was carried out with an Illumina MiSeq. Four rounds of PCR, run with the SP2 primer together with nested alpha and beta constant region primers, were used to amplify the ligated cDNA. The public reads were quality trimmed at Q25 with fastp and then assembled into clones with MiXCR by TCRdb, keeping productive beta chains. Each CDR3 protein gets just one entry, which takes the most common genes and DNA from the rows behind it. The sample yields 50,000 or so distinct CDR3 sequences; approximately 6.6% were counted once. Of the sample, over 7.5% is held by the ten largest clones.

The receptors stem from a male donor in good health.

This rearrangement joins TRBV12-5 to TRBJ2-6, with TRBD1 matching 10 bases. The CDR3 loop spans 16 amino acids. CDR1 and CDR2 from the germline V gene are LGHNT and FRNRAP. The V and J ends lost 6 bases and 4 bases, in that order; junction bases with no gene match: 6. This CDR3 reads CASGGTGVAGANVLTF. The CDR3 bases are TGTGCTAGTGGAGGGACAGGGGTAGCCGGGGCCAACGTCCTGACTTTC.

The chain has TRBV12-3 or TRBV12-4 and TRBJ2-1; TRBD1 matches at 8 bases. The CDR3 consists of 15 residues. With V trimmed by 7 bases and J by 7 bases, 12 bases remained unmatched. The CDR3 nucleotides are TGTGCCAGCACGTTTCGCCAGGGGGCGAAAAATGAGCAGTTCTTC. This translates into CASTFRQGAKNEQFF.

This clonotype was observed many times. The chain employs TRBV4-1 and TRBJ1-5; D is undetermined. V shed 1 base and J shed 4 bases, with 8 bases lying between them. This CDR3 has 14 amino acids. Germline CDR1 and CDR2: MGHRA and YSYEKL. In DNA form, the CDR3 reads TGCGCCAGCAGCCAAGGTGAAGGGAATCAGCCCCAGCATTTT. Protein sequence: CASSQGEGNQPQHF.

This clonotype has a handful of counts. This sequence joins TRBV14 and TRBJ2-3, with 10 bases aligning to TRBD2. V shed 3 bases and J 0 bases; nucleotides not matched to a gene: 15. The CDR3 consists of 20 residues. Germline CDR1 reads SGHDN; CDR2 reads FVKESK. Here the CDR3 reads CASSHSLGLAGESSTDTQYF. The DNA of the CDR3 is TGTGCCAGCAGCCATTCTCTTGGGCTAGCGGGAGAAAGTAGCACAGATACGCAGTATTTT.

There are many counts of this clonotype. The genes are TRBV29-1 and TRBJ2-7; 9 bases agree with TRBD2. CDR3 size: 15 residues. CDR1 is SQVTM and CDR2 is ANQGSEA in the germline V gene. Trimming removed 0 bases from V and 4 bases from J; junction bases left unmatched: 7. The DNA of the CDR3 is TGCAGCGTTGAAGATCGGGTAGCGGGAGTGTACGAGCAGTACTTC. Its translation is CSVEDRVAGVYEQYF.